This T cell receptor (beta chain) was obtained from a study of shared clonotypes between healthy human individuals. General study results and limits: On the whole, naive subsets had larger estimated richness than memory subsets had. Sharing across four donors was highest in naive CD4 (roughly 5%) and lowest in memory CD8 (0.4%).

The authors distributed each subset's genomic DNA evenly over several immunoSEQ plates. Libraries were prepared by immunoSEQ multiplex PCR; TCRdb keeps only in-frame clonotypes and omits some of them. Of about 2 million clones listed, about 95% are singletons. For this clone: What it binds is unknown.

Positive CCR7 selection of CD45RO-negative cells yielded the naive CD8 cells, and terminally differentiated effector memory CD45RA+ cells were excluded. Each of the donors was a healthy adult who was HIV-negative and had not had a recent acute infection or vaccination. This sequence was found in a young man in good health. The sample taken for sequencing was naive CD8+ T cells sorted from blood.

The CDR3 DNA is TGTGCCAGCTCGAATCGGGGAGCCTACGAGCAGTACTTC. Its protein product is CASSNRGAYEQYF. The rearrangement uses TRBV6-1 and TRBJ2-7, with D perhaps TRBD2 (5 bases). The germline gives CDR1 MNHNS, CDR2 SASEGT. The CDR3 spans 13 residues. V was shortened by 8 bases and J by 2 bases, with 13 bases between the two germline ends.